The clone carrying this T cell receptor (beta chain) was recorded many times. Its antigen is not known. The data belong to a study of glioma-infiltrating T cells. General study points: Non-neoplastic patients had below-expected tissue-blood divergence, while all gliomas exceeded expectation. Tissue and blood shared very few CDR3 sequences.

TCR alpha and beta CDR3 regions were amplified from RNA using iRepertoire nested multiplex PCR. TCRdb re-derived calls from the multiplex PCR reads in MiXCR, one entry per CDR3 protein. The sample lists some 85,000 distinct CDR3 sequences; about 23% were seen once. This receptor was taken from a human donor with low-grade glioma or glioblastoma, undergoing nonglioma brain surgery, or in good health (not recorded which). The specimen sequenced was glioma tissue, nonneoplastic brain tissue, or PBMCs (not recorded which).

The CDR3 region is CASSFTGIADSGNTIYF. The CDR3 bases are TGTGCCAGCAGTTTCACGGGTATCGCAGACTCTGGAAACACCATATATTTT. The chain joins TRBV6-1 to TRBJ1-3; D unclear. The CDR3 has 17 amino acids. V was cut by 5 bases and J by 0 bases, with 17 bases left in between. The germline gives CDR1 MNHNS, CDR2 SASEGT.